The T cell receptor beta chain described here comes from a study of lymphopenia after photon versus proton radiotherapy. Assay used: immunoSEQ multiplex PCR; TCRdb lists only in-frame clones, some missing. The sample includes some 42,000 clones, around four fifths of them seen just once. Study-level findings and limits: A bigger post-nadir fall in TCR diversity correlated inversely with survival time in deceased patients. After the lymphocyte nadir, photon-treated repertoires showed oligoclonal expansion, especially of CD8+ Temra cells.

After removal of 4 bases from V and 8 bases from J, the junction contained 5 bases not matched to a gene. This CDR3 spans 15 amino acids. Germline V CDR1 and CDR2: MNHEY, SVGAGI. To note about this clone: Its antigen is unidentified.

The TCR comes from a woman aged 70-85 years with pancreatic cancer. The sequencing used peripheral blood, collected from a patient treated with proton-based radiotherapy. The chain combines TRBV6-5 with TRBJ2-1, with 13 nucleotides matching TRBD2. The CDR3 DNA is TGTGCCAGCAGTTCCGGGACTAGCGGGATGTATGAGCAGTTCTTC. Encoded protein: CASSSGTSGMYEQFF.